One and the same sample provided the 7 T cell receptor beta chains below, sequenced in a study of CD8+ T cells in alopecia areata. Reverse transcribed after extraction, RNA yielded cDNA as the sequencing template. The table came from immunoSEQ multiplex PCR; TCRdb's copy has only in-frame clones and leaves some out. This sample has 180,000 or so clones, with 58% found just once. As for treatment: oral pan-JAK inhibitor, 5-10 mg twice daily. This specimen consisted of CD4+ T cells sorted from blood, obtained at week 24, from a patient treated with tofacitinib. These TCRs come from a human donor with alopecia areata.

J is TRBJ1-6 and V is TRBV6-5; maybe TRBD1 (5 bases). The CDR3 loop spans 16 amino acids. V dropped 1 base and J dropped 1 base, with 8 bases sitting between them. Per germline, CDR1 MNHEY and CDR2 SVGAGI. The CDR3 DNA reads TGTGCCAGCAGTTACTGGGGGGGGTCCTATAATTCACCCCTCCACTTT. Translation gives CASSYWGGSYNSPLHF.

The chain recombines TRBV5-4 with TRBJ2-7; TRBD2 matches 9 bases. Germline CDR1 and CDR2: SGHNT and YYREEE (reference sequence). The CDR3 sequence is 14 residues long. The ends lost 2 bases at V and 3 bases at J; junction bases unmatched: 3. The CDR3 DNA is TGTGCCAGCAGCTTAGCGGGAGGCCGCTACGAGCAGTACTTC. The encoded protein is CASSLAGGRYEQYF.

The chain combines TRBV5-6 with TRBJ1-1; no definite D call. CDR1 is SGHDT, CDR2 YYEEEE, per germline. The CDR3 contains 15 residues. V gave up 0 bases and J gave up 3 bases, with 12 bases separating them. The CDR3 DNA is TGTGCCAGCAGCTTGGCTCGCCGAAAATACACTGAAGCTTTCTTT. This encodes CASSLARRKYTEAFF.

The genes are TRBV29-1 and TRBJ1-2, with 7 positions matching TRBD1. This CDR3 has 13 residues. The V and J ends lost 3 bases and 4 bases, in that order; junction bases with no gene match: 5. The germline CDR1 and CDR2 sequences are SQVTM and ANQGSEA. The CDR3: CSVDIDRAYGYTF. The CDR3 DNA is TGCAGCGTTGACATCGACAGGGCCTATGGCTACACCTTC. The full variable domain, completed using reference TRBV29-1 and TRBJ1-2, is SAVISQKPSRDICQRGTSLTIQCQVDSQVTMMFWYRQQPGQSLTLIATANQGSEATYESGFVIDKFPISRPNLTFSTLTVSNMSPEDSSIYLCSVDIDRAYGYTFGSGTRLTVV.

This clone was seen more than once but under ten times. V usage is TRBV4-3 and J usage is TRBJ2-5; the match to TRBD1 covers 7 bases. Germline V lookup: CDR1 LGHNA, CDR2 YSLEER. This CDR3 is 14 amino acids long. The J segment lost 3 bases and the V segment lost 6 bases, leaving 7 bases of the junction unmatched. The CDR3 sequence: CASSLNTGEETQYF. The CDR3 region has the DNA TGCGCCAGCAGTCTGAACACAGGGGAAGAGACCCAGTACTTC.

This clone was observed a few times. The chain couples TRBV30 to TRBJ1-5, with unresolved D. This CDR3 is 15 amino acids long. V lost 1 base and J lost 3, with 13 bases in between. Germline CDR1 reads GTSNPN; CDR2 reads SVGIG (reference sequence). CDR3 DNA: TGTGCCTGGAGTGCCCGACAAGGCTACAATCAGCCCCAGCATTTT. This gives the protein CAWSARQGYNQPQHF. Together with reference TRBV30 and TRBJ1-5, the CDR3 gives the full variable domain: SQTIHQWPATLVQPVGSPLSLECTVEGTSNPNLYWYRQAAGRGLQLLFYSVGIGQISSEVPQNLSASRPQDRQFILSSKKLLLSDSGFYLCAWSARQGYNQPQHFGDGTRLSIL.

The DNA for the CDR3 is TGTGCCTGGACCGTTACGACGCCCGGGGAGCTGTTTTTT. It yields the protein CAWTVTTPGELFF. The V and J genes are TRBV30 and TRBJ2-2; D is unclear. Germline CDR1 is GTSNPN and CDR2 is SVGIG (reference sequence). V lost 4 bases to trimming and J lost 6 bases, with 12 bases between them. The CDR3 spans 13 residues.